A single sample gave rise to the 5 T cell receptor beta chains below, sequenced in a study of shared clonotypes between healthy human individuals. The assay was immunoSEQ multiplex PCR, and TCRdb's table has in-frame clones only and misses some. The profile covers around 120,000 clones, with just over 65% appearing a single time and approximately 25% taken by the ten largest. Sequencing was carried out using memory CD8+ T cells sorted from blood. Specified subset: CD45RO+ cells pooled with CCR7-negative TemRA cells. The source is a woman aged 25 to 39 in good health.

This clone occurred a few times. The chain employs TRBV20-1 and TRBJ2-7, with unresolved D. V lost 4 bases and J 3 bases, leaving 7 bases between the germline ends. CDR1 DFQATT and CDR2 SNEGSKA come from the germline V gene (reference sequence). This CDR3 has 11 residues. The CDR3 region has the DNA TGCAGTGCTATGGATCTCTACGAGCAGTACTTC. It is translated as CSAMDLYEQYF.

This clone was detected only once. This sequence joins TRBV6-1 and TRBJ1-1; no definite D call. CDR1 and CDR2 (germline): MNHNS, SASEGT. V gave up 2 bases and J gave up 2 bases, with 12 bases separating them. The CDR3 runs 15 residues. This CDR3 is CASSESAGSNTEAFF. CDR3 DNA: TGTGCCAGCAGTGAATCGGCGGGCAGCAACACTGAAGCTTTCTTT.

The V and J genes are TRBV2 and TRBJ2-5, with D unclear. This CDR3 has 13 amino acids. Trimming removed 6 bases from V and 5 bases from J, with 13 bases in between. Germline CDR1 reads SNHLY; CDR2 reads FYNNEI. The CDR3 bases are TGTGCCAGCAGGAGGCAGCCCTTGGAGACCCAGTACTTC. This encodes CASRRQPLETQYF.

This clone came up a few times. The chain employs TRBV6-1 and TRBJ1-1; D is unresolved. Trimming left V 7 bases short and J 5 bases short, with 14 bases between. CDR1 and CDR2 from the germline V gene are MNHNS and SASEGT. The CDR3 is made up of 13 amino acids. The CDR3 reads CASNWEPGTEAFF. CDR3 sequence (DNA): TGTGCCAGCAATTGGGAGCCTGGGACTGAAGCTTTCTTT.

The chain uses TRBV11-2 and TRBJ2-7; the match to TRBD1 covers 11 bases. The CDR3 totals 15 residues. CDR1 is SGHAT, CDR2 FQNNGV, per germline. V lost 3 bases to trimming and J lost 2 bases; unmatched junction nucleotides: 3. The CDR3 DNA reads as TGTGCCAGCAGCTTCGGGACAGGGGGTACCTACGAGCAGTACTTC. Translated, it gives CASSFGTGGTYEQYF.